These 23 T cell receptor beta chains originate from one sample sequenced in a study of shared clonotypes between healthy human individuals. Sequencing was performed with immunoSEQ multiplex PCR; in TCRdb, only in-frame clones are kept and a portion is missing. The table records about 2.4 million clones, around nine tenths of them present only once. Sequencing was done on a sample of naive CD4+ T cells sorted from blood. Subset meaning: CD45RA+ positively selected. The source is a man aged 18 to 30 in good health.

This chain's CDR3 is CATGQGNSPLHF. DNA for the CDR3: TGTGCCACAGGACAGGGAAATTCACCCCTCCACTTT. The V and J genes are TRBV25-1 and TRBJ1-6; TRBD1 agrees at 8 bases. The ends lost 10 bases at V and 7 bases at J; junction bases unmatched: 3. Per germline, CDR1 MGHDK and CDR2 SYGVNS. The CDR3 totals 12 residues.

Concerning this clone itself: Other DNA sequences in this specimen translate into the identical CDR3. The chain combines TRBV6-1 with TRBJ1-5; D is unresolved. Trimming cost V 1 base and J 6 bases, with 7 bases left between them. This CDR3 region has 13 residues. The germline CDR1 and CDR2 sequences are MNHNS and SASEGT. The CDR3 DNA is TGTGCCAGCAGTGAAGTCAGAGGTCAGCCCCAGCATTTT. Translation: CASSEVRGQPQHF.

This sequence joins TRBV6-1 and TRBJ1-2; TRBD1 matches 9 bases. Germline CDR1 MNHNS, CDR2 SASEGT. CDR3 length: 15 amino acids. Losses at the gene ends were 5 bases for V and 1 base for J; bases not matched to a gene: 5. Here the CDR3 reads CASSPGTGNNYGYTF. The CDR3 DNA reads TGTGCCAGCAGTCCTGGGACAGGGAATAACTATGGCTACACCTTC.

This clone was observed a handful of times. The V and J genes are TRBV7-9 and TRBJ1-5, with unresolved D. Germline lookup yields CDR1 SEHNR and CDR2 FQNEAQ (reference sequence). Trimming shortened V by 1 base and J by 6 bases, and 10 bases separated the two germline ends. CDR3 length: 14 amino acids. The CDR3 protein is CASSLGTLGQPQHF. The DNA for the CDR3 is TGTGCCAGCAGCTTAGGTACCCTTGGTCAGCCCCAGCATTTT.

For this clone: At the DNA level, this CDR3 is encoded by other sequences in the same sample as well. The chain joins TRBV5-1 to TRBJ1-4; a possible D gene is TRBD1 (6 bases). Germline loops: CDR1 SGHRS, CDR2 YFSETQ. The CDR3 consists of 14 residues. V dropped 0 bases and J dropped 5 bases, with 8 bases sitting between them. The CDR3 sequence is CASSLGGTNEKLFF. In nucleotides, the CDR3 is TGCGCCAGCAGCTTGGGCGGGACAAATGAAAAACTGTTTTTT. The full variable domain, completed using reference TRBV5-1 and TRBJ1-4, is KAGVTQTPRYLIKTRGQQVTLSCSPISGHRSVSWYQQTPGQGLQFLFEYFSETQRNKGNFPGRFSGRQFSNSRSEMNVSTLELGDSALYLCASSLGGTNEKLFFGSGTQLSVL.

This clone was counted a single time. The gene calls are TRBV27 and TRBJ2-7; maybe TRBD1 (6 bases). V was shortened by 11 bases and J by 5 bases, with 25 bases between the two germline ends. Germline V gives CDR1 MNHEY, CDR2 SMNVEV (reference sequence). This CDR3 has 15 amino acids. The CDR3 DNA follows: TGTGCCCGCCGCTGCCTACGGGACACTTCTCACGAGCAGTACTTC. Encoded protein: CARRCLRDTSHEQYF.

This chain uses TRBV6-5 with TRBJ1-2; 12 bases match TRBD1. Germline CDR1 MNHEY, CDR2 SVGAGI. The CDR3 consists of 14 residues. The V segment lost 8 bases and the J segment 6 bases; nucleotides outside the gene matches: 7. This CDR3 is CASARGDRGHGYTF. CDR3 sequence (DNA): TGTGCCAGCGCGCGCGGGGACAGGGGGCATGGCTACACCTTC.

This clone occurred once. The chain joins TRBV5-1 to TRBJ1-2; D perhaps matches TRBD1 (5 bases). V was cut by 4 bases and J by 1 base, with 17 bases left in between. Per the germline V gene, CDR1 is SGHRS and CDR2 is YFSETQ. The length of the CDR3 is 16 residues. CDR3: CASSPIRDGDNYGYTF. CDR3 DNA: TGCGCCAGCAGCCCAATTCGGGACGGGGATAACTATGGCTACACCTTC.

The genes are TRBV7-2 and TRBJ1-2, with TRBD1 matching over 10 bases. This CDR3 comprises 14 residues. Germline lookup yields CDR1 SGHTA and CDR2 FQGNSA. V lost 5 bases, J lost 8 bases, and 8 bases stayed unmatched. CDR3 in DNA: TGTGCCAGCAGCCGCAGCCAGGGACAGGGGGGCTACACCTTC. Protein sequence: CASSRSQGQGGYTF. Full variable domain (outside the CDR3, taken from reference TRBV7-2 and TRBJ1-2): GAGVSQSPSNKVTEKGKDVELRCDPISGHTALYWYRQSLGQGLEFLIYFQGNSAPDKSGLPSDRFSAERTGGSVSTLTIQRTQQEDSAVYLCASSRSQGQGGYTFGSGTRLTVV.

V and J are TRBV2 and TRBJ2-7, with D unresolved. V was shortened by 6 bases and J by 0 bases, with 12 bases between the two germline ends. Germline lookup yields CDR1 SNHLY and CDR2 FYNNEI. The CDR3 length is 14 residues. CDR3 coding DNA: TGTGCCAGCAGGTTAACAGTCCTCTCCTACGAGCAGTACTTC. Its protein is CASRLTVLSYEQYF.

The chain carries TRBV13 and TRBJ2-5, with 10 bases that match TRBD1. After removal of 2 bases from V and 2 bases from J, the junction contained 2 bases not matched to a gene. Germline-derived CDR1 and CDR2 are PRHDT and FYEKMQ (reference sequence). This CDR3 contains 15 residues. The CDR3 DNA follows: TGTGCCAGCAGCTTACGGACAGGGGGGCAAGAGACCCAGTACTTC. It translates to CASSLRTGGQETQYF.

In the case of this clone: Different DNA sequences within this sample yield the same CDR3. This chain uses TRBV2 with TRBJ1-1, with a weak D call TRBD1 (5 bases). V lost 8 bases and J lost 2, with 12 bases in between. The CDR3 is 13 amino acids. Germline V gene sequence: CDR1 SNHLY, CDR2 FYNNEI. CDR3 sequence reads: CASRGALNTEAFF. CDR3 sequence (DNA): TGTGCCAGCCGAGGGGCTTTAAACACTGAAGCTTTCTTT.

CDR3 in DNA: TGTGCCAGCAGCATCGGGACGGGAACCTACGAGCAGTACTTC. Translated: CASSIGTGTYEQYF. The chain has TRBV7-9 and TRBJ2-7; D might be TRBD1 or TRBD2, each matching 5 bases. Germline CDR1 reads SEHNR; CDR2 reads FQNEAQ (reference sequence). There are 14 residues in the CDR3. V dropped 5 bases and J dropped 2 bases, with 13 bases sitting between them.

The chain recombines TRBV7-9 with TRBJ2-5; D unresolved. CDR1 and CDR2 (germline): SEHNR, FQNEAQ (reference sequence). The CDR3 has 15 residues. The V and J ends lost 1 base and 0 bases respectively, with 9 bases between them. CDR3 loop: CASSLGPSYQETQYF. In DNA, the CDR3 is TGTGCCAGCAGCTTAGGCCCTTCGTACCAAGAGACCCAGTACTTC.

The chain uses TRBV18 and TRBJ2-1; D call uncertain. Germline CDR1 KGHSH, CDR2 LQKENI. The CDR3 has 18 residues. The V end was cut by 4 bases, the J end by 5 bases, with 24 bases between. CDR3 DNA sequence: TGTGCCAGCTCACGGCAAGGTATTCTACAGAAAGGTGACAATGAGCAGTTCTTC. This sequence encodes CASSRQGILQKGDNEQFF.

The rearrangement joins TRBV30 to TRBJ1-1, with TRBD1 matching over 8 bases. Trimming took 6 bases from V and 1 from J; bases not matched to a gene: 13. The germline CDR1 and CDR2 sequences are GTSNPN and SVGIG (reference sequence). CDR3 size: 16 residues. CDR3 in amino acids: CACHGQGSSQNTEAFF. CDR3 nucleotide sequence: TGTGCCTGCCACGGACAGGGCTCATCACAGAACACTGAAGCTTTCTTT.

The genes are TRBV4-3 and TRBJ2-5; 7 positions match TRBD2. This CDR3 region has 14 residues. Germline CDR1 LGHNA, CDR2 YSLEER. Trimming removed 0 bases from V and 5 bases from J; junction bases left unmatched: 3. CDR3 in DNA: TGCGCCAGCAGCCAAGAATGGGGGGGGGAGACCCAGTACTTC. Translated: CASSQEWGGETQYF.

In its sample, this clone was seen once. One end of the junction varies from germline; a read error may be responsible. The chain links TRBV28 to TRBJ2-7; 8 positions agree with TRBD1. CDR3 length: 16 residues. CDR1 and CDR2 (germline): MDHEN, SYDVKM. Here the CDR3 reads CASSPGAHGQGLFPHF. The DNA of the CDR3 is TGTGCCAGCAGTCCCGGGGCCCACGGACAGGGCTTATTTCCTCACTTC.

V usage is TRBV5-1 and J usage is TRBJ2-3, with TRBD1 matching 10 bases. V dropped 4 bases and J dropped 4; count of bases not matched to a gene: 6. This CDR3 contains 15 residues. Germline V gives CDR1 SGHRS, CDR2 YFSETQ. CDR3 coding DNA: TGCGCCAGCAGCGCCACGGGACAGGGGCCAGATACGCAGTATTTT. Translation gives CASSATGQGPDTQYF.

The chain uses TRBV18 and TRBJ2-5; D perhaps matches TRBD2 (6 bases). The J call may be faulty, since TRBJ2-7 better matches the DNA end. This CDR3 spans 15 amino acids. Per germline, CDR1 KGHSH and CDR2 LQKENI. The CDR3 region is CASSPPVGLLYEQYF. CDR3 coding DNA: TGTGCCAGCTCACCACCGGTGGGACTCCTCTACGAGCAGTACTTC.

The gene calls are TRBV7-2 and TRBJ2-3, with TRBD2 matching 14 bases. Unmatched junction bases numbered 5, after V lost 6 bases and J lost 6 bases. The CDR3 is 15 amino acids. From germline, CDR1 is SGHTA and CDR2 FQGNSA. As DNA, the CDR3 is TGTGCCAGCAGTAGGGGACTAGCGGGAGACGATACGCAGTATTTT. It translates to CASSRGLAGDDTQYF. Drawing the rest from reference TRBV7-2 and TRBJ2-3, the complete variable domain is GAGVSQSPSNKVTEKGKDVELRCDPISGHTALYWYRQSLGQGLEFLIYFQGNSAPDKSGLPSDRFSAERTGGSVSTLTIQRTQQEDSAVYLCASSRGLAGDDTQYFGPGTRLTVL.

For the CDR3, the DNA is TGTGCCAGCAGCTTGGTAGTAGGATCGGACTATGGCTACACCTTC. This gives the protein CASSLVVGSDYGYTF. The rearrangement uses TRBV5-4 and TRBJ1-2; D uncertain. V lost 0 bases to trimming and J lost 3 bases, with 12 bases between them. Germline V gene lookup returns CDR1 SGHNT and CDR2 YYREEE (reference sequence). This CDR3 contains 15 residues.

This clone was seen once. The CDR3 loop is CASSLRTEPLAGELFF. CDR3 DNA sequence: TGTGCCAGTAGCCTCCGGACAGAGCCTTTGGCCGGGGAGCTGTTTTTT. This rearrangement joins TRBV19 to TRBJ2-2; weak D call: TRBD1 (6 bases). Between the trimmed V and J ends, which lost 6 bases and 6 bases, there was a span of 20 bases. Germline lookup yields CDR1 LNHDA and CDR2 SQIVND (reference sequence). The CDR3 loop spans 16 amino acids.